These 14 T cell receptor beta chains came from one sample sequenced in a study of blood T cell repertoires in COVID-19. Sequencing was performed with immunoSEQ multiplex PCR; in TCRdb, only in-frame clones are kept and a portion is missing. The sample lists 450,000 or so clones, nearly 90% seen once, with about 0.91% in the top ten. The specimen sequenced was peripheral blood. These receptors were collected from a man aged 18 to 29 with COVID-19, enrolled during active disease.

The J gene is TRBJ1-5, the V gene TRBV9; possibly TRBD1 for D (6 bases). CDR1 SGDLS and CDR2 YYNGEE come from the germline V gene. The CDR3 is made up of 15 amino acids. Trimming pared 3 bases from V and 4 bases from J, leaving 14 bases between. The CDR3 DNA reads TGTGCCAGCAGCGCCTCTGGCAGGGGTAATCAGCCCCAGCATTTT. The encoded protein is CASSASGRGNQPQHF.

This chain uses TRBV24-1 with TRBJ1-5; no definite D call. Trimming took off 6 bases at V and 5 bases at J, with 10 bases between the two ends. The germline V gene has CDR1 KGHDR and CDR2 SFDVKD. The CDR3 totals 13 residues. DNA of the CDR3: TGTGCCACCAGTAAGGGAGTCGATCAGCCCCAGCATTTT. Protein sequence: CATSKGVDQPQHF.

The CDR3 loop is CASREGIGELFF. The CDR3 DNA sequence: TGTGCCAGCAGGGAGGGGATCGGGGAGCTGTTTTTT. This rearrangement joins TRBV6-5 to TRBJ2-2; tentatively, D is TRBD2 (6 bases). Germline loops: CDR1 MNHEY, CDR2 SVGAGI. The V end lost 6 bases, the J end lost 7 bases, and 9 bases lay between the germline ends. CDR3 length: 12 residues.

V gene TRBV13 combines with J gene TRBJ2-1; TRBD1 matches at 9 bases. The CDR3 is made up of 15 amino acids. The germline V gene has CDR1 PRHDT and CDR2 FYEKMQ (reference sequence). V gave up 3 bases and J gave up 7 bases; unmatched junction bases: 7. The CDR3 is CASSFTQGAFNEQFF. The CDR3 DNA follows: TGTGCCAGCAGCTTCACACAGGGGGCCTTTAATGAGCAGTTCTTC.

The genes are TRBV3-1 (or the pseudogene TRBV3-2) and TRBJ1-6; TRBD1 agrees at 8 bases. The J segment lost 9 bases and the V segment lost 6 bases, leaving 4 bases of the junction unmatched. Germline CDR1 reads LGHDT; CDR2 reads YNNKEL (reference sequence). The CDR3 runs 13 residues. CDR3 DNA sequence: TGTGCCAGCAGAAGACAGGGGAGTTCACCCCTCCACTTT. It yields the protein CASRRQGSSPLHF.

J is TRBJ2-7 and V is TRBV5-5; D uncertain. From germline, CDR1 is SGHKS and CDR2 YYEKEE (reference sequence). The CDR3 runs 14 residues. V lost 4 bases and J lost 1, with 12 bases in between. The CDR3 sequence is CASSADGFSYEQYF. In DNA form, the CDR3 reads TGTGCCAGCAGCGCCGACGGGTTTTCCTACGAGCAGTACTTC. The whole variable domain, filled in from reference TRBV5-5 and TRBJ2-7, reads DAGVTQSPTHLIKTRGQQVTLRCSPISGHKSVSWYQQVLGQGPQFIFQYYEKEERGRGNFPDRFSARQFPNYSSELNVNALLLGDSALYLCASSADGFSYEQYFGPGTRLTVT.

The chain carries TRBV4-1 and TRBJ2-7; the match to TRBD2 covers 8 bases. Germline V gene sequence: CDR1 MGHRA, CDR2 YSYEKL. The V gene end was trimmed by 5 bases and the J gene end by 2 bases; junction bases not matched to a gene: 8. This CDR3 comprises 15 residues. This chain's CDR3 is CASSRRTGGPYEQYF. The CDR3 DNA sequence: TGCGCCAGCAGCAGGAGAACGGGAGGGCCCTACGAGCAGTACTTC.

V is TRBV5-1 and J is TRBJ2-1; 8 positions match TRBD2. In germline, CDR1 is SGHRS, CDR2 YFSETQ. There are 13 residues in the CDR3. V lost 0 bases, J lost 9 bases, and 2 bases stayed unmatched. The CDR3 DNA sequence: TGCGCCAGCAGCTTGGTCAGCGGGAGTGAGCAGTTCTTC. Amino acids: CASSLVSGSEQFF. Using reference TRBV5-1 and TRBJ2-1 for the parts outside the CDR3, the full variable domain is KAGVTQTPRYLIKTRGQQVTLSCSPISGHRSVSWYQQTPGQGLQFLFEYFSETQRNKGNFPGRFSGRQFSNSRSEMNVSTLELGDSALYLCASSLVSGSEQFFGPGTRLTVL.

The genes are TRBV7-9 and TRBJ1-6; 8 positions agree with TRBD1. This CDR3 is built from 15 residues. V lost 1 base, J lost 6 bases, and 2 bases stayed unmatched. Germline loops: CDR1 SEHNR, CDR2 FQNEAQ (reference sequence). CDR3 coding DNA: TGTGCCAGCAGCTTAGGGACAGGGAGTAATTCACCCCTCCACTTT. Its protein product is CASSLGTGSNSPLHF.

The chain has TRBV10-3 and TRBJ2-5, with D perhaps matching TRBD2 (5 bases). Germline V gene data show CDR1 as ENHRY and CDR2 as SYGVKD. CDR3 size: 14 residues. V was trimmed by 7 bases and J by 4 bases, leaving 16 bases between them. The CDR3: CAINRDPSLETQYF. The CDR3 DNA is TGTGCCATCAATCGGGATCCAAGCTTAGAGACCCAGTACTTC.

The CDR3 coding sequence is TGTGCCAGCAGTGACCGGACAGGGATTAATGAGCAGTTCTTC. The encoded protein is CASSDRTGINEQFF. The chain employs TRBV2 and TRBJ2-1; 8 bases align to TRBD1. The trim removed 3 bases at V and 7 bases at J, leaving 5 bases unmatched. The CDR3 has 14 amino acids. Germline values: CDR1 SNHLY, CDR2 FYNNEI.

This chain uses TRBV6-5 with TRBJ1-1; D unclear. Germline CDR1 MNHEY, CDR2 SVGAGI. V lost 8 bases and J 7 bases, leaving 11 bases between the germline ends. The CDR3 is 11 amino acids. The CDR3 region has the DNA TGTGCCAGCTTCGCATTCGGTGAAGCTTTCTTT. Translation gives CASFAFGEAFF.

J is TRBJ1-5 and V is TRBV7-2; no clear D gene. The V gene's germline CDR1 is SGHTA and CDR2 FQGNSA. This CDR3 has 15 amino acids. The V end lost 1 base, the J end lost 0 bases, and 7 bases lay between the germline ends. The CDR3 nucleotides are TGTGCCAGCAGCTTAGGACAACCTAGCAATCAGCCCCAGCATTTT. This encodes CASSLGQPSNQPQHF.

The rearrangement links TRBV4-2 to TRBJ1-4, with D tentatively TRBD1 (6 bases). Germline V gives CDR1 LGHNA, CDR2 YNFKEQ. The CDR3 loop spans 21 amino acids. V lost 0 bases, J lost 5 bases, and 28 bases lay in between. DNA for the CDR3: TGTGCCAGCAGCCAAGATCCCCATACAGGGACACTTGGGTGGGTCAATGAAAAACTGTTTTTT. Protein sequence: CASSQDPHTGTLGWVNEKLFF.